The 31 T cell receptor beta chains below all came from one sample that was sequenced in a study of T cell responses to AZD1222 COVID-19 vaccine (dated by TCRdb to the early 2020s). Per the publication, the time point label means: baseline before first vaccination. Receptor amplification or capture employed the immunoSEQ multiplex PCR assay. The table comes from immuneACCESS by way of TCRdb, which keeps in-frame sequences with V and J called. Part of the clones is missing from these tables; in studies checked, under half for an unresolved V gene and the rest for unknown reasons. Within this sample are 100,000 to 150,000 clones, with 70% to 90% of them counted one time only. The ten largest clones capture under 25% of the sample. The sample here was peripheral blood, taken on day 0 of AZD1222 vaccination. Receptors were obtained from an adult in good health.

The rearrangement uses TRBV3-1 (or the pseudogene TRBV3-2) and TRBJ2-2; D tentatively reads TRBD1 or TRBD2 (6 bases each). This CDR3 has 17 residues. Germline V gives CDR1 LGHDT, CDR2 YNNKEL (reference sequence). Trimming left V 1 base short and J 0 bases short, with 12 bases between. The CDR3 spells CASSQGEGGPNTGELFF. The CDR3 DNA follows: TGTGCCAGCAGCCAAGGCGAGGGGGGACCGAACACCGGGGAGCTGTTTTTT.

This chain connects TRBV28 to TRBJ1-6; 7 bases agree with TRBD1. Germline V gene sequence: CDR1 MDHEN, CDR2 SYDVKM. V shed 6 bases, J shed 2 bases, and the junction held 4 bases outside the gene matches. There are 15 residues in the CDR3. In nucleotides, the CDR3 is TGTGCCAGCAGGGGTGGACAGGCCTATAATTCACCCCTCCACTTT. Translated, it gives CASRGGQAYNSPLHF. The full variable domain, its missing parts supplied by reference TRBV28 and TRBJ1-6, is DVKVTQSSRYLVKRTGEKVFLECVQDMDHENMFWYRQDPGLGLRLIYFSYDVKMKEKGDIPEGYSVSREKKERFSLILESASTNQTSMYLCASRGGQAYNSPLHFGNGTRLTVT.

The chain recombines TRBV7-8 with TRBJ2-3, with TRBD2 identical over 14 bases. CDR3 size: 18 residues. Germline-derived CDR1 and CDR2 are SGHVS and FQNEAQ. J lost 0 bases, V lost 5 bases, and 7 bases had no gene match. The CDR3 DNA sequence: TGTGCCAGCAGCCACCCCCGACTAGCGGGGGGGAGCACAGATACGCAGTATTTT. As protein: CASSHPRLAGGSTDTQYF.

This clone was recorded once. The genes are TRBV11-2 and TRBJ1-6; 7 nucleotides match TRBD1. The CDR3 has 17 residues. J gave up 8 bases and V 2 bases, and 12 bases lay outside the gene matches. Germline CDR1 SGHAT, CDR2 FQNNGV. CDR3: CASSLRRGGTAYSPLHF. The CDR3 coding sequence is TGTGCCAGCAGCTTAAGGCGTGGTGGGACAGCTTATTCACCCCTCCACTTT.

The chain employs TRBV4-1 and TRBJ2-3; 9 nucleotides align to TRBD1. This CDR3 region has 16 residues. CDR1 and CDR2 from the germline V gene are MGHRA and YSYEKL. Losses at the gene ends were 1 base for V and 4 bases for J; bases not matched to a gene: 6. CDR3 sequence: CASSQVQGAGSDTQYF. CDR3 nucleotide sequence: TGCGCCAGCAGCCAAGTACAGGGGGCAGGGTCAGATACGCAGTATTTT.

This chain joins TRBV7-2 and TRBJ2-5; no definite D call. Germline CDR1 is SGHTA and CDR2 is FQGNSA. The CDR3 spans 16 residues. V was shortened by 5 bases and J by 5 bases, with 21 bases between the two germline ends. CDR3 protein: CASSPGGMSRRETQYF. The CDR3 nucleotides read TGTGCCAGCAGCCCGGGCGGCATGAGCCGGCGGGAGACCCAGTACTTC.

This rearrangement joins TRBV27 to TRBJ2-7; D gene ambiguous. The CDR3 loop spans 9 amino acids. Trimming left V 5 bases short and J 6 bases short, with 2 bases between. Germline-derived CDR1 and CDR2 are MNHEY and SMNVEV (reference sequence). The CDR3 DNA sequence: TGTGCCAGCAGTGTCGAGCAGTACTTC. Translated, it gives CASSVEQYF.

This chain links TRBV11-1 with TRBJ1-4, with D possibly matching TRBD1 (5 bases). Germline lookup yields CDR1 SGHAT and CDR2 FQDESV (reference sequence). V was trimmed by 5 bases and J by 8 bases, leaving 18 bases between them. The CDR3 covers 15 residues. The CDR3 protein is CASSLGTHSEEKLFF. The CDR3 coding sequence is TGTGCCAGCAGCCTAGGGACTCACTCGGAGGAAAAACTGTTTTTT.

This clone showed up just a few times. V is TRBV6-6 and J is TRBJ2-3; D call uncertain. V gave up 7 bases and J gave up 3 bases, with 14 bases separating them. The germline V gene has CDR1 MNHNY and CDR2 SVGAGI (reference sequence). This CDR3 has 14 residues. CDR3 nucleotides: TGTGCCAGCATCCTAACGCCCGCAACAGATACGCAGTATTTT. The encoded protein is CASILTPATDTQYF.

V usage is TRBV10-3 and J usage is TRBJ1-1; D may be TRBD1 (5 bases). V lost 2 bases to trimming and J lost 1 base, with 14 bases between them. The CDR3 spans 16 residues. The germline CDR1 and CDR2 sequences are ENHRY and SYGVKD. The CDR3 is CAISESRQRGNTEAFF. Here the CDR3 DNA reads TGTGCCATCAGTGAGAGCCGACAGAGAGGGAACACTGAAGCTTTCTTT.

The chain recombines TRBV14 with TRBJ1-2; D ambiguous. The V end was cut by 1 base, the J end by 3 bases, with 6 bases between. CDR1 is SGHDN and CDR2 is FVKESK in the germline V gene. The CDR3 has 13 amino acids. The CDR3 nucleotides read TGTGCCAGCAGCCAAGTAGGGTACTATGGCTACACCTTC. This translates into CASSQVGYYGYTF. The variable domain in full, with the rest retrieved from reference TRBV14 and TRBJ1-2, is EAGVTQFPSHSVIEKGQTVTLRCDPISGHDNLYWYRRVMGKEIKFLLHFVKESKQDESGMPNNRFLAERTGGTYSTLKVQPAELEDSGVYFCASSQVGYYGYTFGSGTRLTVV.

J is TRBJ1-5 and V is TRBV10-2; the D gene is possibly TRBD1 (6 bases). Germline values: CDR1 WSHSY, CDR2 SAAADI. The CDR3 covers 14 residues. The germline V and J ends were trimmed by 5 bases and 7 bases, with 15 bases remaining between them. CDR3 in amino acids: CASSLGGGGQPQHF. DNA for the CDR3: TGCGCCAGCAGTCTTGGGGGGGGCGGACAGCCCCAGCATTTT.

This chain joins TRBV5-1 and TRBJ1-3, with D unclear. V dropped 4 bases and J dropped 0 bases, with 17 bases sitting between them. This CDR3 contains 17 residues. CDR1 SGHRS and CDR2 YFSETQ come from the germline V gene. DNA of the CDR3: TGCGCCAGCAGCCCCCCCGGGGAGGGCCTCTCTGGAAACACCATATATTTT. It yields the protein CASSPPGEGLSGNTIYF.

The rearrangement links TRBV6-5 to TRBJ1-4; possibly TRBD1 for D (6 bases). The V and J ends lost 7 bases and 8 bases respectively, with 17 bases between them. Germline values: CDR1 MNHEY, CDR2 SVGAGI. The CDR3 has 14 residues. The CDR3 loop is CASTRDTLGEKLFF. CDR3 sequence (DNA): TGTGCCAGCACCCGGGACACCCTAGGGGAAAAACTGTTTTTT.

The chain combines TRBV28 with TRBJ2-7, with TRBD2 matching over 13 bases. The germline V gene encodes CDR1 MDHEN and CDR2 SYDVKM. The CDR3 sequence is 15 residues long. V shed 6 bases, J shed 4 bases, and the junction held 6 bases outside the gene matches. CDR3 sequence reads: CASSPGTSGVYEQYF. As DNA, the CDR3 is TGTGCCAGCAGCCCAGGGACTAGCGGGGTGTACGAGCAGTACTTC. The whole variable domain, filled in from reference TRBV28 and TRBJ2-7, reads DVKVTQSSRYLVKRTGEKVFLECVQDMDHENMFWYRQDPGLGLRLIYFSYDVKMKEKGDIPEGYSVSREKKERFSLILESASTNQTSMYLCASSPGTSGVYEQYFGPGTRLTVT.

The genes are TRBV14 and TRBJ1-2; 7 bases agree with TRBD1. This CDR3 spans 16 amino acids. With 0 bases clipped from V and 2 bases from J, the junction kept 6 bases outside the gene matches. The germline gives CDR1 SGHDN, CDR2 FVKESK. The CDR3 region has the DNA TGTGCCAGCAGCCAAGATACGCTACAGGGGAACTATGGCTACACCTTC. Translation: CASSQDTLQGNYGYTF.

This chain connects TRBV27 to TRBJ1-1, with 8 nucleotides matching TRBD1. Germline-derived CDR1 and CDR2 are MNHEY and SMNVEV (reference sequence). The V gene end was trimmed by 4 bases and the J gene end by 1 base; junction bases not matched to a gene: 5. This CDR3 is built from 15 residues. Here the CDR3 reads CASSYRGTRNTEAFF. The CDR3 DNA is TGTGCCAGCAGTTACAGGGGGACAAGGAACACTGAAGCTTTCTTT.

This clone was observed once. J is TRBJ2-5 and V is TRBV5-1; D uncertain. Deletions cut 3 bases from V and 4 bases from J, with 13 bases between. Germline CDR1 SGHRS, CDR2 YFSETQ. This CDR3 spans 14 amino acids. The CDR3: CASSSLLGTETQYF. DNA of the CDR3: TGCGCCAGCAGCTCCCTTCTGGGTACAGAGACCCAGTACTTC. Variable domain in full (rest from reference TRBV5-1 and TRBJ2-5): KAGVTQTPRYLIKTRGQQVTLSCSPISGHRSVSWYQQTPGQGLQFLFEYFSETQRNKGNFPGRFSGRQFSNSRSEMNVSTLELGDSALYLCASSSLLGTETQYFGPGTRLLVL.

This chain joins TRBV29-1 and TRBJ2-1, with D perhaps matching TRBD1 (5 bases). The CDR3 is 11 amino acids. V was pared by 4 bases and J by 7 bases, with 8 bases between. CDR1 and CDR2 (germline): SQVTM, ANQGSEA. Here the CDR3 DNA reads TGCAGCGTTGGACAGATGAATGAGCAGTTCTTC. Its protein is CSVGQMNEQFF.

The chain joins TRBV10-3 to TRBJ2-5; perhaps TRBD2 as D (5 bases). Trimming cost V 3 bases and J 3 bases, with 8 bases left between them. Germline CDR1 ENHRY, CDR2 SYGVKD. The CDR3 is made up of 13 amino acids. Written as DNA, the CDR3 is TGTGCCATCAGTGAATACGGGGAAGAGACCCAGTACTTC. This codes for CAISEYGEETQYF.

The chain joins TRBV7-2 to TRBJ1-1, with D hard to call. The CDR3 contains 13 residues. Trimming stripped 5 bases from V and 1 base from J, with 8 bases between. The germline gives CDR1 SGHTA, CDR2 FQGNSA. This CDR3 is CASSGRSNTEAFF. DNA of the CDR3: TGTGCCAGCAGCGGTAGATCGAACACTGAAGCTTTCTTT.

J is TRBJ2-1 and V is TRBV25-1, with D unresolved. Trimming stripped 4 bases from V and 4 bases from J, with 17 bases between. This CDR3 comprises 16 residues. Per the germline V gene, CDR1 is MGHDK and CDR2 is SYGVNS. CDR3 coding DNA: TGTGCCAGCAGTGGGGGTGAGAGGATCGGGTACAATGAGCAGTTCTTC. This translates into CASSGGERIGYNEQFF.

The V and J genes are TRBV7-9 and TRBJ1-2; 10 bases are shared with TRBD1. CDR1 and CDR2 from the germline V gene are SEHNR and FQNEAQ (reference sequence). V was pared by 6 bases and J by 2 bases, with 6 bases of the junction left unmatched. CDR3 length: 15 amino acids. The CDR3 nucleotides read TGTGCCAGCAGGTCGACAGGGGGCGCAAACTATGGCTACACCTTC. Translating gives CASRSTGGANYGYTF.

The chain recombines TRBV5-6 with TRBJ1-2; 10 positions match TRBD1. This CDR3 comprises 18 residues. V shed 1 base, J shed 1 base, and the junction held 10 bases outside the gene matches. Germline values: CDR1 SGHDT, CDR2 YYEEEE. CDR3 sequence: CASSLPLTGGAGNYGYTF. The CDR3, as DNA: TGTGCCAGCAGCTTGCCCTTGACAGGGGGCGCGGGTAACTATGGCTACACCTTC.

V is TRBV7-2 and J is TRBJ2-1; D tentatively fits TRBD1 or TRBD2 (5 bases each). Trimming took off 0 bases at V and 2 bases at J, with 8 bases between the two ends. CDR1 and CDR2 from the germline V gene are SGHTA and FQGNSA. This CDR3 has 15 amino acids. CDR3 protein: CASSLAGATYNEQFF. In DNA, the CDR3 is TGTGCCAGCAGCTTAGCCGGGGCCACCTACAATGAGCAGTTCTTC.

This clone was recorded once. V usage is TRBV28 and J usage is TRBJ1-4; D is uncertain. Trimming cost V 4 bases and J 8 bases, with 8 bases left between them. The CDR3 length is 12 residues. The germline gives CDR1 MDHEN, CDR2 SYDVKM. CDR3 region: CASSSRREKLFF. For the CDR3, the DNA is TGTGCCAGCAGTTCCAGACGAGAAAAACTGTTTTTT.

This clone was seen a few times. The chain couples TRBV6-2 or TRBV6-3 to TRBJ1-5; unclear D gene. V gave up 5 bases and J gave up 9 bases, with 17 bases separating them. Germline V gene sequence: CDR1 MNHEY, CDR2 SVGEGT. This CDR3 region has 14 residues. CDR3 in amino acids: CASSPLWSERPQHF. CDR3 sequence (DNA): TGTGCCAGCAGTCCCTTATGGAGTGAACGGCCCCAGCATTTT.

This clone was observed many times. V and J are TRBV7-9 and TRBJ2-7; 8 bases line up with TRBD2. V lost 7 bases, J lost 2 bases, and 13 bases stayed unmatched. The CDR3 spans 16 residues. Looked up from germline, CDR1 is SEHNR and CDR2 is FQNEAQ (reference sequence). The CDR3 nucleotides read TGTGCCAGCACTCTAGCGGGCCTGGTCAGCCCCTACGAGCAGTACTTC. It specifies CASTLAGLVSPYEQYF. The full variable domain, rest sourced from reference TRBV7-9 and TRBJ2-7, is DTGVSQNPRHKITKRGQNVTFRCDPISEHNRLYWYRQTLGQGPEFLTYFQNEAQLEKSRLLSDRFSAERPKGSFSTLEIQRTEQGDSAMYLCASTLAGLVSPYEQYFGPGTRLTVT.

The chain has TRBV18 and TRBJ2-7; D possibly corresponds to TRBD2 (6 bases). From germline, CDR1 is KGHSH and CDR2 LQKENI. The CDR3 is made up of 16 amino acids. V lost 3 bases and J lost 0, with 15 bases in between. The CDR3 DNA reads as TGTGCCAGCTCACCTTGGCGCGGGGCAAGCTCCTACGAGCAGTACTTC. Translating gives CASSPWRGASSYEQYF.

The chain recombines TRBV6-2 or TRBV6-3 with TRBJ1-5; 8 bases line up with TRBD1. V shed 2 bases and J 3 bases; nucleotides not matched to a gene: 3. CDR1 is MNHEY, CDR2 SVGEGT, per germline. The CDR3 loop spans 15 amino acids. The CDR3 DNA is TGTGCCAGCAGTTACGTGGACAGGGCCAATCAGCCCCAGCATTTT. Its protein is CASSYVDRANQPQHF.

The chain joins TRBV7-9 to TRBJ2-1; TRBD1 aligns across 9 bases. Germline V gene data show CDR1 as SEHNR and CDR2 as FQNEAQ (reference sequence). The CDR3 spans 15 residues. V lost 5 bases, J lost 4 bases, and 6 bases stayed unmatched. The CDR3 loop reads CASSLRGTGYNEQFF. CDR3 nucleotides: TGTGCCAGCAGCCTAAGGGGGACAGGGTACAATGAGCAGTTCTTC.